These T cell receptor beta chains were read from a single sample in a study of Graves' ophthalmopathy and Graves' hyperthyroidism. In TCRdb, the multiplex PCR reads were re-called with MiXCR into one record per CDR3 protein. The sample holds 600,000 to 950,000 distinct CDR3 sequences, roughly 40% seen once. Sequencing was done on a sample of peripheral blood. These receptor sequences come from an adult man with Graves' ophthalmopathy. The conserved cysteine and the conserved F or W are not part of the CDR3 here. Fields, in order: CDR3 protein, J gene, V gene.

CDR3: ASTQDGTGVTYEQY
J: TRBJ2-7
V: TRBV7-2

CDR3: ASSQKGFSGPNEKLF
J: TRBJ1-4
V: TRBV4-1

CDR3: TSSQVSSGANVLT
J: TRBJ2-6
V: TRBV2

CDR3: SARGRGLQPQH
J: TRBJ1-5
V: TRBV20-1

CDR3: SAEDRVGGYQETQY
J: TRBJ2-5
V: TRBV20-1

CDR3: ASSTGQKETQY
J: TRBJ2-5
V: TRBV7-2

CDR3: ASSLYERGEQETQY
J: TRBJ2-5
V: TRBV24-1

CDR3: ASSGRRTPNTGELF
J: TRBJ2-2
V: TRBV9

CDR3: ASSSIRDRGPRRRTEAF
J: TRBJ1-1
V: TRBV19

CDR3: ASSRTGTGWNTEAF
J: TRBJ1-1
V: TRBV13

CDR3: ASRRWTDSGNTIY
J: TRBJ1-3
V: TRBV6-5

CDR3: SATSGREQY
J: TRBJ2-7
V: TRBV20-1

CDR3: SVEPQGIGDEKLF
J: TRBJ1-4
V: TRBV29-1

CDR3: ASSFSGMLREKETQY
J: TRBJ2-5
V: TRBV5-1

CDR3: ASSQGTNSPLH
J: TRBJ1-6
V: TRBV10-3

CDR3: ASSPRTGGASGANVLT
J: TRBJ2-6
V: TRBV6-1

CDR3: ASSQGLNYGYT
J: TRBJ1-2
V: TRBV16

CDR3: SVRTGPQETQY
J: NA
V: TRBV29-1